Below are 11 T cell receptor beta chains sequenced from a single sample in a study of cytomegalovirus exposure and HLA in healthy donors. The PCR employed 60 Vbeta primers together with 13 Jbeta primers. The table came from immunoSEQ multiplex PCR; TCRdb's copy has only in-frame clones and leaves some out. The data contain some 130,000 clones, roughly 80% of them singletons. The sequenced sample was PBMCs. These receptor sequences come from a girl aged 2 to 9 in good health and CMV-seronegative.

V gene TRBV27 combines with J gene TRBJ2-7, with D maybe TRBD2 (7 bases). The CDR3 contains 15 residues. V was trimmed by 5 bases and J by 4 bases, leaving 18 bases between them. From germline, CDR1 is MNHEY and CDR2 SMNVEV (reference sequence). The CDR3 protein is CASSPGGGRWYEQYF. The CDR3 bases are TGTGCCAGCAGTCCTGGGGGGGGGCGTTGGTACGAGCAGTACTTC.

V usage is TRBV30 and J usage is TRBJ1-2; 7 positions agree with TRBD1. This CDR3 has 14 amino acids. The V and J ends lost 5 bases and 5 bases, in that order; junction bases with no gene match: 11. Germline V gene lookup returns CDR1 GTSNPN and CDR2 SVGIG (reference sequence). CDR3 sequence reads: CAWARQGRRYGYTF. The CDR3 DNA is TGTGCCTGGGCTAGACAGGGTAGAAGATATGGCTACACCTTC.

In this sample, this clone turned up once. V usage is TRBV2 and J usage is TRBJ2-5; TRBD2 aligns across 7 bases. Germline CDR1 and CDR2: SNHLY and FYNNEI. The trim removed 5 bases at V and 5 bases at J, leaving 14 bases unmatched. This CDR3 is 16 amino acids long. Written as DNA, the CDR3 is TGTGCCAGCAGTTTCCGTGAATGGGAGGGGACGGAGACCCAGTACTTC. Its translation is CASSFREWEGTETQYF.

The V call is TRBV5-1, the J call TRBJ2-7, with 10 positions matching TRBD2. This CDR3 comprises 17 residues. With V trimmed by 0 bases and J by 3 bases, 9 bases remained unmatched. The germline gives CDR1 SGHRS, CDR2 YFSETQ. The CDR3 loop reads CASSLAILTSGNYEQYF. CDR3 nucleotides: TGCGCCAGCAGCTTGGCCATTCTCACTAGCGGGAACTACGAGCAGTACTTC.

The chain has TRBV2 and TRBJ2-5; TRBD1 agrees at 8 bases. The CDR3 is made up of 16 amino acids. CDR1 and CDR2 (germline): SNHLY, FYNNEI. The J segment lost 0 bases and the V segment lost 4 bases, leaving 7 bases of the junction unmatched. This CDR3 is CASSGWGQVYQETQYF. The CDR3 DNA reads as TGTGCCAGCAGTGGGTGGGGACAGGTGTACCAAGAGACCCAGTACTTC.

This chain joins TRBV7-8 and TRBJ1-4, with TRBD1 matching over 7 bases. The germline gives CDR1 SGHVS, CDR2 FQNEAQ. The ends lost 1 base at V and 3 bases at J; junction bases unmatched: 5. The CDR3 has 16 amino acids. CDR3: CASSLVSGQSNEKLFF. The CDR3 DNA reads as TGTGCCAGCAGCTTAGTTTCGGGACAGTCTAATGAAAAACTGTTTTTT.

The chain is built from TRBV5-8 and TRBJ2-3; 9 bases agree with TRBD1. The CDR3 sequence is 16 residues long. Germline CDR1 is SGHTS and CDR2 is YDEGEE. V lost 3 bases, J lost 0 bases, and 5 bases stayed unmatched. CDR3 amino acids: CASSSDRGSSTDTQYF. Here the CDR3 DNA reads TGTGCCAGCAGCTCTGACAGGGGGTCGAGCACAGATACGCAGTATTTT. The full variable domain, with the rest looked up from reference TRBV5-8 and TRBJ2-3, is EAGVTQSPTHLIKTRGQQATLRCSPISGHTSVYWYQQALGLGLQFLLWYDEGEERNRGNFPPRFSGRQFPNYSSELNVNALELEDSALYLCASSSDRGSSTDTQYFGPGTRLTVL.

There are a few counts of this clone. The J gene is TRBJ1-6, the V gene TRBV6-4; 8 bases are shared with TRBD1. Looked up from germline, CDR1 is MRHNA and CDR2 is SNTAGT. CDR3 length: 15 amino acids. The ends lost 2 bases at V and 5 bases at J; junction bases unmatched: 2. CDR3 DNA sequence: TGTGCCAGCAGTGACGGGGGACAGGATAATTCACCCCTCCACTTT. This sequence encodes CASSDGGQDNSPLHF.

The V gene is TRBV25-1, the J gene TRBJ2-3; 7 bases are a match to TRBD2. V gave up 4 bases and J gave up 4 bases; unmatched junction bases: 8. In germline, CDR1 is MGHDK, CDR2 SYGVNS. The CDR3 contains 15 residues. The CDR3 loop reads CASSGGGGGPDTQYF. Written as DNA, the CDR3 is TGTGCCAGCAGTGGGGGTGGCGGGGGTCCAGATACGCAGTATTTT.

In its sample, this clone was seen a few times. The chain joins TRBV5-8 to TRBJ1-1; D remains unclear. CDR1 SGHTS and CDR2 YDEGEE come from the germline V gene. Trimming shortened V by 0 bases and J by 0 bases, and 9 bases separated the two germline ends. This CDR3 is built from 15 residues. CDR3 loop: CASSLAEALNTEAFF. CDR3 nucleotide sequence: TGTGCCAGCAGCTTGGCGGAGGCTTTGAACACTGAAGCTTTCTTT.

The chain couples TRBV10-3 to TRBJ2-7; 10 nucleotides line up with TRBD1. This CDR3 comprises 16 residues. V was pared by 6 bases and J by 0 bases, with 8 bases of the junction left unmatched. Germline assignment: CDR1 ENHRY and CDR2 SYGVKD. The chain's CDR3 is CAIRGTGVTNSYEQYF. DNA of the CDR3: TGTGCCATCAGGGGGACAGGGGTGACCAACTCCTACGAGCAGTACTTC.